The rows below give T cell receptor beta chains drawn from one sample of a study of a mutant IDH1 vaccine in newly diagnosed glioma. These receptors have no known antigen. The data were produced by immunoSEQ multiplex PCR, yet TCRdb's version contains in-frame clones alone and is incomplete. This sample has roughly 70,000 clones; about 88% occur once, and the top ten carry about 8.2%. The specimen comprised PBMCs, sampled from a glioma patient whose treatment included an IDH1 peptide vaccine. The receptors come from a woman aged 50 to 65 with glioma. CDR3s include the opening cysteine and the closing phenylalanine or tryptophan. A D gene is named only where the DNA matches it firmly. The size field is filled for only some rows; it gives once, few, many or a size class.

cdr3_nt cdr3_aa d_call cdr3_length v_call clone_size j_call
TGTGCCAGCAGCCTAGGACAGGCCCCGCGACAGTTCTTC CASSLGQAPRQFF TRBD1 13 TRBV5-4 - TRBJ2-1
TGTGCCAGCAGCTTAGAAACTGGGGGTCAGCCCCAGCATTTT CASSLETGGQPQHF - 14 TRBV7-2 - TRBJ1-5
TGTGCCAGCTCACGCATAACCGGGACAGCTGACACCGGGGAGCTGTTTTTT CASSRITGTADTGELFF TRBD1 17 TRBV18 - TRBJ2-2
TGTGCCAGCAGTTTGGGGCAGTATCATGGCTACACCTTC CASSLGQYHGYTF - 13 TRBV27 - TRBJ1-2
TGTGCCAGCAGCCACGGGACCAGCGCGTACTTC CASSHGTSAYF - 11 TRBV6-5 once TRBJ2-7
TGTGCCAGCTCACGGACCGGGACAGGGCAAACAGATACGCAGTATTTT CASSRTGTGQTDTQYF TRBD1 16 TRBV18 - TRBJ2-3
TGCGCCAGCAGCTTTGGCCCCCCGAGGGATGAGCAGTTCTTC CASSFGPPRDEQFF - 14 TRBV5-1 once TRBJ2-1
TGTGCCAGCAGCTTGAGTTCAGGGACAGCCATAGCCTACGAGCAGTACTTC CASSLSSGTAIAYEQYF TRBD1 17 TRBV5-6 - TRBJ2-7
TGTGCCAGTAGTATAGATCGGGTCCGCCAGCAGTACTTC CASSIDRVRQQYF - 13 TRBV19 - TRBJ2-7
TGTGCCAGTAGAACGGTACAGGGGCAATCCTACAATGAGCAGTTCTTC CASRTVQGQSYNEQFF TRBD1 16 TRBV19 once TRBJ2-1
TGTGCCGTAGAAGACAGCAATCAGCCCCAGCATTTT CAVEDSNQPQHF - 12 TRBV28 - TRBJ1-5
TGTGCCTGGAGTCGGTTGACAGGGGTCGGAGAGCAGTACTTC CAWSRLTGVGEQYF TRBD1 14 TRBV30 - TRBJ2-7
TGTGCCAGCAGTCGGGGACTAGAACAAGAGACCCAGTACTTC CASSRGLEQETQYF TRBD2 14 TRBV6-5 - TRBJ2-5
TGTGCCAGTAGTATGATGGGGATCTCCTACGAGCAGTACTTC CASSMMGISYEQYF - 14 TRBV19 - TRBJ2-7
TGTGCCAGCAGTATAGGACAGGGCCACACTGAAGCTTTCTTT CASSIGQGHTEAFF TRBD1 14 TRBV27 medium-sized TRBJ1-1
TGTGCCAGCAGTACCGGGGGGGCCATCCGCACAGATACGCAGTATTTT CASSTGGAIRTDTQYF TRBD2 16 TRBV2 - TRBJ2-3
TGTGCCAGCAGTTTATGGGGTGAAGGTTTAAACACTGAAGCTTTCTTT CASSLWGEGLNTEAFF - 16 TRBV28 - TRBJ1-1
TGTGCCAGTACTCTGGGGGGGGCAGGAGGAGAGACCCAGTACTTC CASTLGGAGGETQYF - 15 TRBV9 - TRBJ2-5
TGTGCCGTCCTTACCTCCTACGAGCAGTACTTC CAVLTSYEQYF - 11 TRBV2 - TRBJ2-7
TGTGCCAGCAGCTTTCTCAGGGACGCTGGAAACACCATATATTTT CASSFLRDAGNTIYF - 15 TRBV5-6 - TRBJ1-3
TGCGCCAGCAGCCAAGATGTGGACAGGGGAGGGTCCTATAATTCACCCCTCCACTTT CASSQDVDRGGSYNSPLHF TRBD1 19 TRBV4-1 - TRBJ1-6
TGTGCCAGCAGTTCCGACAGGGCTGGAAACACCATATATTTT CASSSDRAGNTIYF TRBD1 14 TRBV6-6 - TRBJ1-3
TGTGCCAGCAGCGTCTCACAGGGGTACTCACCCCTCCACTTT CASSVSQGYSPLHF TRBD1 14 TRBV9 once TRBJ1-6
TGTGCCAGCAGCGTAGGCAGCAGCAATCAGCCCCAGCATTTT CASSVGSSNQPQHF - 14 TRBV9 - TRBJ1-5
TGTGCCAGCAGCTTGGGCACAGGGGGCGGCACTGAAGCTTTCTTT CASSLGTGGGTEAFF TRBD1 15 TRBV5-6 - TRBJ1-1
TGTGCCAGCAGCTTGGTCCGGGACGGGACTGAAGCTTTCTTT CASSLVRDGTEAFF - 14 TRBV5-8 - TRBJ1-1
TGTGCCAGTAGTGAACAGTATCTCTCCTACAATGAGCAGTTCTTC CASSEQYLSYNEQFF - 15 TRBV19 - TRBJ2-1
TGTGCCAGCAGCCCGGGGGGACTAGCGGGGATCACAGATACGCAGTATTTT CASSPGGLAGITDTQYF TRBD2 17 TRBV5-4 - TRBJ2-3